This T cell receptor beta chain stems from a study of cytomegalovirus exposure and HLA in healthy donors. Overall study findings and caveats: Reports indicate that TCR beta sequences accurately predicted the HLA-A and HLA-B alleles of most subjects. The study designated roughly 160 TCR beta chains cytomegalovirus-associated.

Use of 60 Vbeta and 13 Jbeta primers characterized the PCR. The table came from immunoSEQ multiplex PCR; TCRdb's copy has only in-frame clones and leaves some out. The repertoire holds about 120,000 clones, with roughly 82% as singletons. CDR1 is SEHNR and CDR2 is FQNEAQ in the germline V gene (reference sequence). The CDR3 has 12 amino acids. Turning to this clone: What it recognizes is unknown. One junction end does not reproduce the germline sequence, and a read error may be involved. Other DNA sequences in the same sample also yield this CDR3.

Sequencing used PBMCs. V usage is TRBV7-9 and J usage is TRBJ2-7; D not resolved. This TCR came from a male donor in good health and CMV-seropositive. The CDR3 is CSSSSGSYEQYF. CDR3 bases: TGTTCCAGCAGCTCCGGCTCCTACGAGCAGTACTTC.